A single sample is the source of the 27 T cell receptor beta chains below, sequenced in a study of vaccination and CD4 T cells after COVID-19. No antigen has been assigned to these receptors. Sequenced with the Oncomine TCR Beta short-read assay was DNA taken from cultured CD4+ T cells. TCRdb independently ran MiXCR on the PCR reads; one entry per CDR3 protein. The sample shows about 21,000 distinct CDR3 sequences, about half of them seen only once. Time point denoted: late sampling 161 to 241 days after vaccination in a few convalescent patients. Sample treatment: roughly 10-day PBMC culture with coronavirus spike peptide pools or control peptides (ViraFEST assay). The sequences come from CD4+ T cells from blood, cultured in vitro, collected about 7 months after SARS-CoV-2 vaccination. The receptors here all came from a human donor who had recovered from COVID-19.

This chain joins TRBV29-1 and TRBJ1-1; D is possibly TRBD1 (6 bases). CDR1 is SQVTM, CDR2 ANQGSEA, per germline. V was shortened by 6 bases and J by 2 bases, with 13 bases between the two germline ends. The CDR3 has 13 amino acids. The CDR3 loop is CSVAAGTNTEAFF. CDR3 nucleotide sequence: TGCAGCGTGGCCGCCGGGACAAACACTGAAGCTTTCTTT.

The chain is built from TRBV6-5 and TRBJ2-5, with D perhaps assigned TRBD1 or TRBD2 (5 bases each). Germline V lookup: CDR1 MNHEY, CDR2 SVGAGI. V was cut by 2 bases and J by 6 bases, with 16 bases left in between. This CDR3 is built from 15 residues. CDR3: CASSYQGSWGKTQYF. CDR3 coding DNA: TGTGCCAGCAGTTACCAGGGATCCTGGGGGAAGACCCAGTACTTC.

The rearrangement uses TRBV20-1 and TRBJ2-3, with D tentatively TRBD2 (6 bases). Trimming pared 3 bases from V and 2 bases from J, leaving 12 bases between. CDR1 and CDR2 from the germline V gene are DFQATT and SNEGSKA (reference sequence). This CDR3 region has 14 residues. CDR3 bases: TGCAGTGCTAGCGGCGGGGACGCCACAGATACGCAGTATTTT. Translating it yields CSASGGDATDTQYF.

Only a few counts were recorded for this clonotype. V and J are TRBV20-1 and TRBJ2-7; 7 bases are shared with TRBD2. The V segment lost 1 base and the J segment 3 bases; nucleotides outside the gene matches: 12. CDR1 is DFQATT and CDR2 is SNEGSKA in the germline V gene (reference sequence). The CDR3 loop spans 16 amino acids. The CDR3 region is CSARGGRAGDNYEQYF. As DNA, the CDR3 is TGCAGTGCTAGAGGGGGTCGGGCGGGGGATAACTACGAGCAGTACTTC.

In DNA form, the CDR3 reads TGCAGTGCTGCAGGGAATGAAGATACGCAGTATTTT. Its protein product is CSAAGNEDTQYF. This rearrangement joins TRBV20-1 to TRBJ2-3, with D possibly being TRBD1 (5 bases). The V and J ends lost 5 bases and 5 bases respectively, with 11 bases between them. This CDR3 is 12 amino acids long. CDR1 is DFQATT and CDR2 is SNEGSKA in the germline V gene (reference sequence).

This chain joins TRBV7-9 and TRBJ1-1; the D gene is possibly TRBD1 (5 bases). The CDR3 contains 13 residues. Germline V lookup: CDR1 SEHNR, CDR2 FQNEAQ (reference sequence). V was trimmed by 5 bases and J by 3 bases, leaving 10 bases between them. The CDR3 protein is CASSRAGDTEAFF. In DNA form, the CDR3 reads TGTGCCAGCAGCCGGGCGGGGGACACTGAAGCTTTCTTT.

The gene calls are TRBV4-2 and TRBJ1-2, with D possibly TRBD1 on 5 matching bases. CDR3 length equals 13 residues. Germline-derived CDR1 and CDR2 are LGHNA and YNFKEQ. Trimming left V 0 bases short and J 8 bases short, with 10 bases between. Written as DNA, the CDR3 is TGTGCCAGCAGCCAAGATTGGGAGGGGGGCTACACCTTC. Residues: CASSQDWEGGYTF.

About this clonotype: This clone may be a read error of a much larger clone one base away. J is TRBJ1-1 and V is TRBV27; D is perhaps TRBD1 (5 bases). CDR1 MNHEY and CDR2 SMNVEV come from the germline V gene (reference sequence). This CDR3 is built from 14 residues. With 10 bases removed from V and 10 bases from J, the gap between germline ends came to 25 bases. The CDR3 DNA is TGTGCCAACATCGGCTGGGCCGGGGGTTCGGGAGCTTTCTTT. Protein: CANIGWAGGSGAFF.

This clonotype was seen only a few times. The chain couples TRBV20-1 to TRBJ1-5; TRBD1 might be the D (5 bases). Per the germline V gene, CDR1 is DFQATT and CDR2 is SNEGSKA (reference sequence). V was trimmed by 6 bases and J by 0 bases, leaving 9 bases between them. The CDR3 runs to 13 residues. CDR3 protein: CSAGDYSNQPQHF. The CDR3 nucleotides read TGCAGTGCCGGGGACTATAGCAATCAGCCCCAGCATTTT.

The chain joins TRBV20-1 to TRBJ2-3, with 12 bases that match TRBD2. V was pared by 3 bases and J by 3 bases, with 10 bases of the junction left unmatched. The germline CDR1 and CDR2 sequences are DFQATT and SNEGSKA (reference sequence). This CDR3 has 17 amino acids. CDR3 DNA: TGCAGTGCTAGGGCTTACCGACTAGCGGGAGCGACAGATACGCAGTATTTT. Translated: CSARAYRLAGATDTQYF.

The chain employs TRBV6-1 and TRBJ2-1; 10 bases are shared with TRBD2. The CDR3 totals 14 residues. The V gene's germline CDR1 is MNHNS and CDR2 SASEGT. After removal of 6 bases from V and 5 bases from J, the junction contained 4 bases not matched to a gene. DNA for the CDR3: TGTGCCAGCAGGCTAGCGGGGGCCCACAATGAGCAGTTCTTC. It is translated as CASRLAGAHNEQFF.

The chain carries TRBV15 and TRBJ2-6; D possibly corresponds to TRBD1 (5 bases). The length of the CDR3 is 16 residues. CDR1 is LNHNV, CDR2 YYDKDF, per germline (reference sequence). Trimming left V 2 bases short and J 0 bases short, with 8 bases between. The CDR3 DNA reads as TGTGCCACCAGCAGACTCGGACACTCTGGGGCCAACGTCCTGACTTTC. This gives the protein CATSRLGHSGANVLTF.

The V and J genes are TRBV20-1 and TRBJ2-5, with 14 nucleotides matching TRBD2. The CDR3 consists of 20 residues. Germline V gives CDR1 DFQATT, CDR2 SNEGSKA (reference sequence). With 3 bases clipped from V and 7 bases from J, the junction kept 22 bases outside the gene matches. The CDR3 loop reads CSARARPGLAGADTPGTQYF. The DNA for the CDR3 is TGCAGTGCTAGGGCTCGACCGGGACTAGCGGGGGCCGATACCCCGGGGACCCAGTACTTC.

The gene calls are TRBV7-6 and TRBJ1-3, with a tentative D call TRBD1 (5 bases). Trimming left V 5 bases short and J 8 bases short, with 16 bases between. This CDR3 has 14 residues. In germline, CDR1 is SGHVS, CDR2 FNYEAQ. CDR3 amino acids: CASSPLGTWDTIYF. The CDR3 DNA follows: TGTGCCAGCAGCCCCTTAGGGACTTGGGACACCATATATTTT.

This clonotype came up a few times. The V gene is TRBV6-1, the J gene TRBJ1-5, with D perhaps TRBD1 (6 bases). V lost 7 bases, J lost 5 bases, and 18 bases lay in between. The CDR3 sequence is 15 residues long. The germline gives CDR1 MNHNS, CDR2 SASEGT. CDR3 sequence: CASNPLQGYDQPQHF. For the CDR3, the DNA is TGTGCCAGCAATCCTTTACAGGGTTACGATCAGCCCCAGCATTTT.

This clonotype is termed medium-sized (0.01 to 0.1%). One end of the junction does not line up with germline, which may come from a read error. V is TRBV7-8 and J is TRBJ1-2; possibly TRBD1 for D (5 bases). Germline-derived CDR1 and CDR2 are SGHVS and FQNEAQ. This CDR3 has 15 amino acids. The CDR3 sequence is CASSIAGLMGGGYTF. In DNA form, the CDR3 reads TGTGCCAGCAGCATAGCGGGACTGATGGGGGGTGGCTACACCTTC.

Here the CDR3 DNA reads TGTGCCAGCAGCTTAGGAGTTAGCGGGAGGACCGAGCAGTACTTC. Protein sequence: CASSLGVSGRTEQYF. This chain uses TRBV11-3 with TRBJ2-7; the match to TRBD2 covers 10 bases. The germline V gene has CDR1 SGHNT and CDR2 YENEEA. There are 15 residues in the CDR3. With 1 base clipped from V and 6 bases from J, the junction kept 6 bases outside the gene matches.

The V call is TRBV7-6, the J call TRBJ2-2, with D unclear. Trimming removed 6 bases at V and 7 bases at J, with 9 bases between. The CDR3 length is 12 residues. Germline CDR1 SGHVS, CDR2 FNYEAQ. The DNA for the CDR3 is TGTGCCAGCAGGATAGGTCACGGGGAGCTGTTTTTT. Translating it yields CASRIGHGELFF.

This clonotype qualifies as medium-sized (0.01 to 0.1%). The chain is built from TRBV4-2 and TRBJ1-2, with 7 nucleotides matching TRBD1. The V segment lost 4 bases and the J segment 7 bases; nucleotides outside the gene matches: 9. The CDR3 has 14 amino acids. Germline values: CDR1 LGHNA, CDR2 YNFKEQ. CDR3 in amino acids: CASSPRDSSFGYTF. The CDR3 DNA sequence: TGTGCCAGCAGCCCACGGGACAGCTCATTTGGCTACACCTTC.

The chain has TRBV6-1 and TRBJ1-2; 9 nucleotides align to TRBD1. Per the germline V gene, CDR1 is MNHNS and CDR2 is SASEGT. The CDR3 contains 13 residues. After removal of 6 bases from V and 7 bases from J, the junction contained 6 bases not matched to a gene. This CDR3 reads CASRLTGGLGYTF. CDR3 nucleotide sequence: TGTGCCAGCAGACTCACAGGGGGCCTTGGCTACACCTTC.

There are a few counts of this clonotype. The chain's CDR3 is CASSGRSNQPQHF. The CDR3, as DNA: TGTGCCAGCAGCGGCAGAAGCAATCAGCCCCAGCATTTT. This chain links TRBV7-8 with TRBJ1-5, with D hard to call. Germline V CDR1 and CDR2: SGHVS, FQNEAQ. The V end lost 5 bases, the J end lost 1 base, and 6 bases lay between the germline ends. The CDR3 contains 13 residues.

CDR3 in amino acids: CASSLTGRPNYGYTF. Written as DNA, the CDR3 is TGTGCCAGCAGCTTAACAGGGCGACCTAACTATGGCTACACCTTC. This sequence joins TRBV7-9 and TRBJ1-2, with a tentative D call TRBD1 (6 bases). The CDR3 length is 15 residues. V was cut by 2 bases and J by 0 bases, with 10 bases left in between. Germline assignment: CDR1 SEHNR and CDR2 FQNEAQ (reference sequence).

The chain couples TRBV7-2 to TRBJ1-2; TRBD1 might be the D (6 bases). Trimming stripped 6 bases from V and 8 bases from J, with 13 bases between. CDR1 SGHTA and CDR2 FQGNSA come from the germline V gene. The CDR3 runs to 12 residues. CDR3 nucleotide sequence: TGTGCCAGCAGTCCCTGGGGGCGGGGCTACACCTTC. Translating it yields CASSPWGRGYTF.

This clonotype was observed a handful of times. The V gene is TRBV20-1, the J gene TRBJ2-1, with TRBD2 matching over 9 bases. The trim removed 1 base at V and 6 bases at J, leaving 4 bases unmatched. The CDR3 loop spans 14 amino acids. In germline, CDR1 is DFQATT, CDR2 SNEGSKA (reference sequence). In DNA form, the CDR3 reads TGCAGTGCTAGAGGCGGGGGGGTGGGCAATGAGCAGTTCTTC. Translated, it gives CSARGGGVGNEQFF.

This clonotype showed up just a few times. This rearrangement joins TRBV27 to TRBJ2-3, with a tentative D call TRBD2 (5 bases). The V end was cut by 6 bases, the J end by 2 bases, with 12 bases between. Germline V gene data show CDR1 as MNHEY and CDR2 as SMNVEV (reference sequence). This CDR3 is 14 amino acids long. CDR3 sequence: CASSRPGNTDTQYF. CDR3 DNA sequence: TGTGCCAGCAGCCGACCGGGAAACACAGATACGCAGTATTTT.

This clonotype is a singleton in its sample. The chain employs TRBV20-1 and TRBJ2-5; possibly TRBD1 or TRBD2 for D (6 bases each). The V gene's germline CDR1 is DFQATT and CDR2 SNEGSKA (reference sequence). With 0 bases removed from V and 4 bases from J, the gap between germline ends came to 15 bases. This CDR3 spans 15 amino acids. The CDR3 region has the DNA TGCAGTGCTAGAGATCGACGGGGGCCCCGAGAGACCCAGTACTTC. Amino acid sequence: CSARDRRGPRETQYF.

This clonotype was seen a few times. The CDR3 reads CSAPWDAASGYTF. In nucleotides, the CDR3 is TGCAGTGCTCCTTGGGACGCAGCCAGCGGCTACACCTTC. The chain is built from TRBV20-1 and TRBJ1-2; D possibly corresponds to TRBD1 (5 bases). Germline V gives CDR1 DFQATT, CDR2 SNEGSKA (reference sequence). CDR3 length: 13 amino acids. V lost 5 bases to trimming and J lost 8 bases, with 18 bases between them.